This is a list of T cell receptor beta chains from one sample in a study of blood T cells in healthy people across ages. In TCRdb, the 5' RACE reads were re-called with MiXCR into one record per CDR3 protein. Of approximately 780,000 distinct CDR3 sequences detected, roughly 24% appear once; the ten largest clones hold 3%. This same sample was also taken into another study, of T cells of mothers and their children.

Sequencing used blood. These receptors were obtained from a boy aged 5-17 years in good health. Both conserved end residues are part of each CDR3. Each record gives: J gene, V gene, clone size, D gene, CDR3 DNA, CDR3 protein. A D gene is named only where the DNA matches it firmly. Some rows mark clone size as missing; the rest say once, few, many or name a class of expanded clone.

>TRBJ1-5|TRBV27|few|NA
TGTGCCAGCAGTCTCCACGGCAATCAGCCCCAGCATTTT
CASSLHGNQPQHF
>TRBJ1-1|TRBV29-1|NA|TRBD1
TGCAGCGTTGATCAGGGGGCCATGAACACTGAAGCTTTCTTT
CSVDQGAMNTEAFF
>TRBJ2-1|TRBV20-1|few|NA
TGCAGTCCCTCCTCCAGAATCTACAATGAGCAGTTCTTC
CSPSSRIYNEQFF
>TRBJ2-6|TRBV7-3|few|NA
TGTGCCAGCAGCCAGGGACGGGCCTCTGGGGCCAACGTCCTGACTTTC
CASSQGRASGANVLTF
>TRBJ2-1|TRBV7-9|NA|TRBD2
TGTGCCAGCAGCTTGGCTAGCGGGGACAATGAGCAGTTCTTC
CASSLASGDNEQFF
>TRBJ1-2|TRBV6-2/TRBV6-3|NA|NA
TGTGCCAGCGCCAATACAGGGCGAGGCTACACCTTC
CASANTGRGYTF
>TRBJ2-2|TRBV6-1|NA|TRBD2
TGTGCCAGCAGTCTGACTAGCGGGGCGTCTACGAACACCGGGGAGCTGTTTTTT
CASSLTSGASTNTGELFF
>TRBJ2-5|TRBV7-6|many|NA
TGTGCCAGCAGCTTAAGCTCCCAGGAGACCCAGTACTTC
CASSLSSQETQYF
>TRBJ2-4|TRBV28|few|NA
TGTGCCAGCAGCACCGACGTGGGTAGGGGGAACATTCAGTACTTC
CASSTDVGRGNIQYF
>TRBJ2-5|TRBV15|few|TRBD1
TGTGCCACCAGCAGAAACAGACAGGGTCGAGAGACCCAGTACTTC
CATSRNRQGRETQYF
>TRBJ1-2|TRBV2|NA|TRBD1
TGTGCCAGCAGCCCCATGGACAGGGGTGGTGGCTACACCTTC
CASSPMDRGGGYTF
>TRBJ2-5|TRBV9|few|NA
TGTGCCAGCAGCGCCGGGTGGGGCGGGGAGACCCAGTACTTC
CASSAGWGGETQYF
>TRBJ2-5|TRBV6-1|few|NA
TGTGCCAGCTCCCGGGGGACCCTCCAAGAGACCCAGTACTTC
CASSRGTLQETQYF
>TRBJ2-7|TRBV9|NA|NA
TGTGCCAGTGGGAGCGATACCTACGAGCAGTACTTC
CASGSDTYEQYF
>TRBJ1-1|TRBV20-1|many|NA
TGCAGTGCTAGAGATCGCAGAGGGGCTAGCACTGAAGCTTTCTTT
CSARDRRGASTEAFF
>TRBJ1-1|TRBV6-5|NA|TRBD1
TGTGCCAGCAGTTCCGATCAGGGGGACACTGAAGCTTTCTTT
CASSSDQGDTEAFF
>TRBJ1-1|TRBV29-1|few|NA
TGCAGCGTTTTCGACTCGTGGGACACTGAAGCTTTCTTT
CSVFDSWDTEAFF
>TRBJ2-5|TRBV30|few|TRBD2
TGTGCCTGGAGTCAAGGACTAGCTTCCCAAGAGACCCAGTACTTC
CAWSQGLASQETQYF
>TRBJ2-5|TRBV3-1|few|NA
TGTGCCAGCAGTCAGACCGTTGGGGGGTCGGGCTTGGAGACCCAGTACTTC
CASSQTVGGSGLETQYF
>TRBJ1-4|TRBV4-1|few|TRBD1
TGCGCCAGCAGCCAAGCTGGACAGGGAAATGAAAAACTGTTTTTT
CASSQAGQGNEKLFF
>TRBJ2-1|TRBV12-3/TRBV12-4|NA|TRBD2
TGTGCCAGCAGTTCCTTACTAGCGGGGGTCTACAACGAGCAGTTCTTC
CASSSLLAGVYNEQFF
>TRBJ2-5|TRBV6-6|few|NA
TGTGCCAGCAGTCCCCCGACGACAGGGGAGGGGACCCAGTACTTC
CASSPPTTGEGTQYF
>TRBJ2-7|TRBV29-1|NA|TRBD2
TGCAGCGTTATTCCGGGACTAGCGGGCTACGAGCAGTACTTC
CSVIPGLAGYEQYF
>TRBJ2-7|TRBV7-9|few|TRBD1
TGTGCCAGCAGCTTAGCTGACAGGGTCTACGAGCAGTACTTC
CASSLADRVYEQYF
>TRBJ1-5|TRBV7-9|NA|NA
TGTGCCAGCAGCGTAGCGGGGCACAATCAGCCCCAGCATTTT
CASSVAGHNQPQHF
>TRBJ2-5|TRBV28|NA|NA
TGTGCCAGCAACCGTGGGCCCCCGGAGACCCAGTACTTC
CASNRGPPETQYF
>TRBJ2-7|TRBV7-9|few|NA
TGTGCCAGCAGCTTAATTCGGGGAAGCTCCTACGAGCAGTACTTC
CASSLIRGSSYEQYF
>TRBJ2-6|TRBV3-1|few|TRBD2
TGTGCCAGCAGCCAGTTCGGGACTAGCGGTCGCGGGGGGGCCAACGTCCTGACTTTC
CASSQFGTSGRGGANVLTF
>TRBJ2-7|TRBV28|NA|NA
TGTGCCAGCAGTTCAGACTTCTACGAGCAGTACTTC
CASSSDFYEQYF
>TRBJ2-1|TRBV10-3|NA|NA
TGTGCCACTTGGACAGCCTACAATGAGCAGTTCTTC
CATWTAYNEQFF
>TRBJ2-5|TRBV10-3|NA|NA
TGTGCCGTAAGGACAGCACAAGAGACCCAGTACTTC
CAVRTAQETQYF
>TRBJ2-7|TRBV4-1|NA|TRBD1
TGCGCCAGCAGCCAAGGGGGACAGCTCTACGAGCAGTACTTC
CASSQGGQLYEQYF
>TRBJ2-7|TRBV6-6|few|NA
TGTGCCAGCAGCGTGGGACGGACGCCTAACGAGCAGTACTTC
CASSVGRTPNEQYF
>TRBJ1-2|TRBV9|NA|NA
TGTGCCAGCAGCCTGGGGCAGGTGCCTAACTATGGCTACACCTTC
CASSLGQVPNYGYTF
>TRBJ2-5|TRBV10-3|NA|TRBD2
TGTGCCATCAGGGGCGTAGCGGGGGCTCAAGAGACCCAGTACTTC
CAIRGVAGAQETQYF
>TRBJ2-5|TRBV12-3/TRBV12-4|few|TRBD1
TGTGCCAGCAGTCGACAGGGGGCCCAAGAGACCCAGTACTTC
CASSRQGAQETQYF
>TRBJ2-2|TRBV7-6|NA|TRBD2
TGTGCCAGCAGCGGGGGGACTAGCGGGGGAACCGGGGAGCTGTTTTTT
CASSGGTSGGTGELFF
>TRBJ2-3|TRBV4-1|few|NA
TGCGCCAGCAGCCATTACCGACAATCCACGCAGTATTTT
CASSHYRQSTQYF
>TRBJ2-7|TRBV5-4|NA|TRBD2
TGTGCCAGCAGCTTGGGGACTAGCGGGAGGTTTGGCGAGCAGTACTTC
CASSLGTSGRFGEQYF